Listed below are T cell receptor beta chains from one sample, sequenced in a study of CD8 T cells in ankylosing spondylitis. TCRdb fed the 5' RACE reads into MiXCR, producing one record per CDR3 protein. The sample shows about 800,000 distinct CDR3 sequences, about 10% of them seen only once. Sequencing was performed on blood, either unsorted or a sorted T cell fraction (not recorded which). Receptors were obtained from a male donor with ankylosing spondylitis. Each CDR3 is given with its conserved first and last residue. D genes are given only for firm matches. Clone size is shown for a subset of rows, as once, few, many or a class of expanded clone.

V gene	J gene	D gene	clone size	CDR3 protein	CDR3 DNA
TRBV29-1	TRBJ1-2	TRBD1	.	CSVFGGQAGGNYGYTF	TGCAGCGTTTTCGGCGGACAGGCGGGGGGTAACTATGGCTACACCTTC
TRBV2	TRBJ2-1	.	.	CASSDGRTLGDEQFF	TGTGCCAGCAGTGATGGCAGGACACTGGGAGATGAGCAGTTCTTC
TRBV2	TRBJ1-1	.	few	CASRRQVNTEAFF	TGTGCCAGCCGAAGACAGGTGAACACTGAAGCTTTCTTT
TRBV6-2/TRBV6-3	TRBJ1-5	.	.	CGSSWRNQPQHF	TGTGGCTCGTCGTGGAGGAATCAGCCCCAGCATTTT
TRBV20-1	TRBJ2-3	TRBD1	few	CSARGNRDRGQDTQYF	TGCAGTGCTAGAGGGAACCGGGACAGGGGCCAGGATACGCAGTATTTT
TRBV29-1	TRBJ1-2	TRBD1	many	CSVTGTGVYGYTF	TGCAGCGTCACCGGGACAGGGGTCTATGGCTACACCTTC
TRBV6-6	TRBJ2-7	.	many	CATSKSYEQYF	TGTGCCACCTCTAAGAGCTACGAGCAGTACTTC
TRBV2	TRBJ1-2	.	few	CASKERLLFMYGYTF	TGTGCCAGCAAGGAACGCCTTTTGTTTATGTATGGCTACACCTTC
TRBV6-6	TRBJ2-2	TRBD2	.	CASRGGAGELFF	TGTGCCAGCAGGGGAGGGGCCGGGGAGCTGTTTTTT
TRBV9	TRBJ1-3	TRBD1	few	CASSPGTDRNTIYF	TGTGCCAGCAGCCCCGGGACAGATAGAAACACCATATATTTT
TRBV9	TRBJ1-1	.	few	CASSVTPGPPTSEAFF	TGTGCCAGCAGCGTTACCCCGGGACCCCCGACGTCTGAAGCTTTCTTT
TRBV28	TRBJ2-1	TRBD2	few	CASNIAGGINEQFF	TGTGCCAGCAATATAGCGGGAGGGATCAATGAGCAGTTCTTC
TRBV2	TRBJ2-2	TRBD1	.	CASRSGQGGTGELFF	TGTGCCAGCAGATCCGGACAGGGCGGCACCGGGGAGCTGTTTTTT